This T cell receptor beta chain was profiled in a study of control samples from healthy donors and cancer patients. Produced via immunoSEQ multiplex PCR; TCRdb's table is partial and in-frame only. The sample carries about 82,000 clones, about 94% recorded once. The TCR was taken from a young woman in good health. Sequenced input: blood.

The CDR3 DNA reads as TGTGCCATCAGTGAAAACCCAAGGGAGACCCAGTACTTC. Encoded protein: CAISENPRETQYF. The chain joins TRBV10-3 to TRBJ2-5; D unresolved. Germline CDR1 reads ENHRY; CDR2 reads SYGVKD. This CDR3 contains 13 residues. V gave up 3 bases and J gave up 5 bases, with 10 bases separating them.